Shown below are 9 T cell receptor beta chains from a single sample sequenced in a study of response to subunit inactivated influenza vaccine (dated by TCRdb to the late 2010s). Library preparation used RT-PCR. TCRdb shows the sequencer as Illumina HiSeq 2500. TCRdb reran the public reads through fastp at Q25 and MiXCR, keeping productive beta chains. Every CDR3 protein is listed once, alongside the most common genes and DNA of its rows. The sample table holds 590,000 or so distinct CDR3 sequences, of which around 15% were seen once. The ten largest clones capture 7.5% to 9% of the sample. The input for sequencing was PBMCs from blood, taken around 14 days before vaccination. The receptors were sampled from a middle-aged man who received an inactivated influenza vaccine. Donor details come from another sample of the same person, matched by shared clones.

The V call is TRBV29-1, the J call TRBJ1-1; 8 nucleotides agree with TRBD1. CDR3 length equals 12 residues. V dropped 5 bases and J dropped 3; count of bases not matched to a gene: 2. CDR1 is SQVTM, CDR2 ANQGSEA, per germline. The CDR3 loop is CSVHRGDTEAFF. DNA for the CDR3: TGCAGCGTTCACAGGGGGGACACTGAAGCTTTCTTT.

J is TRBJ2-1 and V is TRBV15, with 10 bases that match TRBD2. This CDR3 has 18 amino acids. CDR1 and CDR2 from the germline V gene are LNHNV and YYDKDF (reference sequence). After removal of 1 base from V and 9 bases from J, the junction contained 15 bases not matched to a gene. This CDR3 reads CATSRGWASGRVNTEQFF. The CDR3 region has the DNA TGTGCCACCAGCAGAGGGTGGGCTAGCGGGAGAGTCAACACTGAGCAGTTCTTC.

The CDR3 DNA is TGTGCCAGCAGCCGATGGGGAAGCTTCAATCAGCCCCAGCATTTT. This sequence encodes CASSRWGSFNQPQHF. The chain employs TRBV28 and TRBJ1-5; D call uncertain. Per the germline V gene, CDR1 is MDHEN and CDR2 is SYDVKM. The CDR3 has 15 amino acids. V was cut by 6 bases and J by 3 bases, with 15 bases left in between. Full variable domain (missing parts from reference TRBV28 and TRBJ1-5): DVKVTQSSRYLVKRTGEKVFLECVQDMDHENMFWYRQDPGLGLRLIYFSYDVKMKEKGDIPEGYSVSREKKERFSLILESASTNQTSMYLCASSRWGSFNQPQHFGDGTRLSIL.

This clonotype was detected ten times or more. The chain combines TRBV30 with TRBJ1-5; D call uncertain. The CDR3 is made up of 13 amino acids. Germline V gives CDR1 GTSNPN, CDR2 SVGIG (reference sequence). The ends were cut back, 2 bases at V and 4 bases at J, with 9 bases in the middle. CDR3 loop: CAWSPRGNQPQHF. CDR3 nucleotides: TGTGCCTGGAGTCCACGGGGTAATCAGCCCCAGCATTTT.

This clonotype occurred a few times. The chain is built from TRBV5-1 and TRBJ2-7; D unresolved. Germline loops: CDR1 SGHRS, CDR2 YFSETQ. CDR3 length: 14 amino acids. The V end was cut by 2 bases, the J end by 0 bases, with 9 bases between. CDR3 DNA: TGCGCCAGCAGCTTAAGCGCAGCCTCCTACGAGCAGTACTTC. Its translation: CASSLSAASYEQYF.

This chain joins TRBV14 and TRBJ1-2; 7 bases are a match to TRBD1. Germline CDR1 and CDR2: SGHDN and FVKESK. The CDR3 contains 11 residues. The ends lost 6 bases at V and 13 bases at J; junction bases unmatched: 8. DNA for the CDR3: TGTGCCAGCAGTCGAGGGGGCTTGGTCACCTTC. Amino acid sequence: CASSRGGLVTF.

The chain combines TRBV11-2 with TRBJ1-2; TRBD1 matches at 7 bases. Looked up from germline, CDR1 is SGHAT and CDR2 is FQNNGV. CDR3 size: 13 residues. V gave up 7 bases and J gave up 4 bases; unmatched junction bases: 6. In DNA, the CDR3 is TGTGCCAGCAACCAGGGACAGCTCTATGGCTACACCTTC. Its translation is CASNQGQLYGYTF.

This clonotype was recorded many times. For the CDR3, the DNA is TGTGCCAGCAGTGAAGGTTTCAGGAAGGTTAATGAGCAGTTCTTC. Translated: CASSEGFRKVNEQFF. V gene TRBV2 combines with J gene TRBJ2-1; D gene uncertain. CDR1 and CDR2 (germline): SNHLY, FYNNEI. The CDR3 is 15 residues long. With 1 base removed from V and 7 bases from J, the gap between germline ends came to 14 bases.

Turning to this clonotype: A much larger clone lies a single base off, so this may be a read error. CDR3 nucleotide sequence: TGTGCCAGCAGTGAGCGACAGGGTCACACAGATATGCAGTATTTT. The encoded protein is CASSERQGHTDMQYF. V and J are TRBV2 and TRBJ2-3; 7 bases are a match to TRBD1. The CDR3 length is 15 residues. CDR1 and CDR2 from the germline V gene are SNHLY and FYNNEI. Based on the CDR3 plus reference TRBV2 and TRBJ2-3, the full variable domain is EPEVTQTPSHQVTQMGQEVILRCVPISNHLYFYWYRQILGQKVEFLVSFYNNEISEKSEIFDDQFSVERPDGSNFTLKIRSTKLEDSAMYFCASSERQGHTDMQYFGPGTRLTVL.